Below, one T cell receptor beta chain is given with its context. Original processing methods: By means of reference gene primer amplification, nucleated cell counts were estimated. Generated by immunoSEQ multiplex PCR, the TCRdb table keeps only in-frame clones and is missing some. V, J and clone size were drawn from that table, and D and trimming were deduced from the DNA. The data contain roughly 120,000 clones, approximately 86% of them singletons. The data are from a study of blood T cell repertoires in COVID-19. Overall study context: Sources were T cells, B-cell-depleted T cells, or PBMCs; the material itself was cDNA or gDNA.

CDR1 and CDR2 from the germline V gene are DFQATT and SNEGSKA (reference sequence). V dropped 3 bases and J dropped 2 bases, with 17 bases sitting between them. This CDR3 contains 15 residues. Source material: peripheral blood. V and J are TRBV20-1 and TRBJ2-7; D possibly corresponds to TRBD2 (7 bases). This sequence was found in a woman aged 45-65 years with active or convalescent COVID-19. Here the CDR3 DNA reads TGCAGTGCTAGTGACGAGGGGGGGAATCCCTACGAGCAGTACTTC. Protein sequence: CSASDEGGNPYEQYF.